This T cell receptor (beta chain) was retrieved from a study of blood T cells in healthy people across ages. Regarding the study as a whole: Investigators treated diversity estimates from one million T cells as underestimates.

The V gene lost 0 bases and the J gene lost 4 bases, with 13 bases spanning the gap. CDR1 and CDR2 from the germline V gene are LGHDT and YNNKEL (reference sequence). This CDR3 contains 15 residues. This clonotype was observed a handful of times. The antigen is undetermined. Extraction of total RNA produced a minimum of 5 micrograms from each sample. Primers used in a second PCR of roughly 6 to 12 cycles were a sample-barcoded 5' primer and a J-beta primer mix. Each cDNA molecule, via a template-switch adaptor with 12 random nucleotides, was tagged. TCRdb itself ran the 5' RACE reads through MiXCR, one entry per CDR3 protein. The profile shows around 800,000 distinct CDR3 sequences, roughly 25% of them singletons. These data were also filed under a second study, of T cells of mothers and their children.

The sample consisted of blood. V and J are TRBV3-1 and TRBJ2-7; maybe TRBD1 (5 bases). This TCR came from a boy between 5 and 17 years old in good health. CDR3 coding DNA: TGTGCCAGCAGCCAAGACTCTGGGGCAGCATACGAGCAGTACTTC. Translating it yields CASSQDSGAAYEQYF.